This T cell receptor (beta chain) came from a study of cytomegalovirus exposure and HLA in healthy donors. Whole-study findings and limits: An analysis done earlier found most TCR beta V segments productive about 87% or about 30% of the time. Researchers counted around 160 TCR beta chains as cytomegalovirus-associated.

Vbeta (60) and Jbeta (13) primers were used in the PCR. TCRdb keeps only in-frame clones here, not all; method: immunoSEQ multiplex PCR. The repertoire holds tens of thousands of clones, with around 73% as singletons. This clone was seen a handful of times. Its antigen is as yet unknown. This clonotype originated in a woman under 40 in good health and CMV-seronegative. Source material: PBMCs.

The CDR3: CASSPIFFGSNEQFF. The CDR3 DNA reads TGTGCCAGCAGCCCAATTTTCTTCGGGTCTAATGAGCAGTTCTTC. The chain is built from TRBV2 and TRBJ2-1; D gene ambiguous. Trimming took 6 bases from V and 7 from J, leaving 19 bases between them. CDR1 is SNHLY, CDR2 FYNNEI, per germline. The CDR3 consists of 15 residues.